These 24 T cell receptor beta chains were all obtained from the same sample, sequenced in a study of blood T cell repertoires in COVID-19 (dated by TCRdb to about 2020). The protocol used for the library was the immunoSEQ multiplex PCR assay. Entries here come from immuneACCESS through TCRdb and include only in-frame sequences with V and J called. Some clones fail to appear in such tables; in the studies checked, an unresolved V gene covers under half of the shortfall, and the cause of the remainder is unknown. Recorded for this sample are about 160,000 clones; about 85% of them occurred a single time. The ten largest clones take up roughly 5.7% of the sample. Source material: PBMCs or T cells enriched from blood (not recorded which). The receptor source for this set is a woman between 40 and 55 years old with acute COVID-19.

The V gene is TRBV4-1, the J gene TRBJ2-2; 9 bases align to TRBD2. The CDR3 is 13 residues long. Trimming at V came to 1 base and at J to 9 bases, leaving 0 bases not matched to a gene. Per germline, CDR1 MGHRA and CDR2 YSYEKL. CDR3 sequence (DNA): TGCGCCAGCAGCCAAGCTAGCGGGAGGGAGCTGTTTTTT. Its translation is CASSQASGRELFF.

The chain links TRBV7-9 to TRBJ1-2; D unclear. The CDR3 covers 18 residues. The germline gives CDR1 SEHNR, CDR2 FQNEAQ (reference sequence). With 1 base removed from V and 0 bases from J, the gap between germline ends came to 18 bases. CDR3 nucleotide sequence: TGTGCCAGCAGCTTAGGAGTCATTGACAACCACGCTAACTATGGCTACACCTTC. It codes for CASSLGVIDNHANYGYTF.

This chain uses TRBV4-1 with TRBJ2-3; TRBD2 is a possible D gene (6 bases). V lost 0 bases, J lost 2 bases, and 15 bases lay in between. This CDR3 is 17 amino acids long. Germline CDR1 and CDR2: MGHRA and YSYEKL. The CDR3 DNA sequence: TGCGCCAGCAGCCAAGACCCCGGAGGGCGCCCCACAGATACGCAGTATTTT. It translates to CASSQDPGGRPTDTQYF.

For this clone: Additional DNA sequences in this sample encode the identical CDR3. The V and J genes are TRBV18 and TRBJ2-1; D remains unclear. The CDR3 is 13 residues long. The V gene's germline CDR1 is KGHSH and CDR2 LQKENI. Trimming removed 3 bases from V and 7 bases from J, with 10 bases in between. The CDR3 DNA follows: TGTGCCAGCTCACCGGTCCAGGATAATGAGCAGTTCTTC. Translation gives CASSPVQDNEQFF.

The DNA for the CDR3 is TGTGCCAGCAGTGACCGCGGCAGGGATTTATACAATGAGCAGTTCTTC. This codes for CASSDRGRDLYNEQFF. The chain uses TRBV2 and TRBJ2-1; a weak D match, TRBD1 (5 bases). The CDR3 spans 16 residues. V was trimmed by 3 bases and J by 4 bases, leaving 16 bases between them. Germline CDR1 and CDR2: SNHLY and FYNNEI.

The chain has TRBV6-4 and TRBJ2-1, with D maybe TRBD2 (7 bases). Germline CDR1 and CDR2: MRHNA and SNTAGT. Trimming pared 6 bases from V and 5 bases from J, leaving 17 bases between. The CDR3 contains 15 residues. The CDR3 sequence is CASSRGGDPHNEQFF. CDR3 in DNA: TGTGCCAGCAGCAGAGGGGGGGACCCCCACAATGAGCAGTTCTTC.

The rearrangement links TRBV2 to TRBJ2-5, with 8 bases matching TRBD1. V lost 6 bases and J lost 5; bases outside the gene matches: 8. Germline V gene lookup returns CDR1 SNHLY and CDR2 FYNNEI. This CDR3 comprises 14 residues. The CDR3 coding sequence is TGTGCCAGCAGGAGGGACAGGTCTCGGGAGACCCAGTACTTC. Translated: CASRRDRSRETQYF. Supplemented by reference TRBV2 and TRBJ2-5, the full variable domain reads EPEVTQTPSHQVTQMGQEVILRCVPISNHLYFYWYRQILGQKVEFLVSFYNNEISEKSEIFDDQFSVERPDGSNFTLKIRSTKLEDSAMYFCASRRDRSRETQYFGPGTRLLVL.

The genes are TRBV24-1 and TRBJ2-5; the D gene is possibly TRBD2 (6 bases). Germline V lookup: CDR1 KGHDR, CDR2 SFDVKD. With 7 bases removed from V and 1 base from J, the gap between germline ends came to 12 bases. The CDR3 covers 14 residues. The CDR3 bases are TGTGCCACCAGCCCGGAGGGGCCCCAAGAGACCCAGTACTTC. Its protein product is CATSPEGPQETQYF.

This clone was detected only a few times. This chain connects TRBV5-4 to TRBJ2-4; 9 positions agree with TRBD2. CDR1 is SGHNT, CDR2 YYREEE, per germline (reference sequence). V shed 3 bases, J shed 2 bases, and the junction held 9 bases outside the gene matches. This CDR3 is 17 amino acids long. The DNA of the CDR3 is TGTGCCAGCAGCTGCCTTACTAGCGGGTACTCCAAAAACATTCAGTACTTC. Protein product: CASSCLTSGYSKNIQYF.

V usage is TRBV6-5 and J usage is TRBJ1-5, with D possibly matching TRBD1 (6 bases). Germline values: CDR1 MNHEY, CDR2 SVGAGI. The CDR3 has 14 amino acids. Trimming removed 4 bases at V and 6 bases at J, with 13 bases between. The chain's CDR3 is CASSSQQGAQPQHF. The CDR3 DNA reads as TGTGCCAGCAGTTCACAACAGGGAGCTCAGCCCCAGCATTTT.

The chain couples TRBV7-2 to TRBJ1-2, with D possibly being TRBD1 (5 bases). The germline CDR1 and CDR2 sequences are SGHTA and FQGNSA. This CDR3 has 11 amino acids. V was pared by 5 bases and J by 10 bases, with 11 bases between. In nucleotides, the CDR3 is TGTGCCAGCAGCCCCGGGGGGGTCTACACCTTC. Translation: CASSPGGVYTF.

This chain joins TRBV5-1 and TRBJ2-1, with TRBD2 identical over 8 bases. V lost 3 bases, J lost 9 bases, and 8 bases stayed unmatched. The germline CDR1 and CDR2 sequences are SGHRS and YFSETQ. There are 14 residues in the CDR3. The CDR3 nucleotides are TGCGCCAGCAGCTCCGGAACGGGGGGGGTTGAGCAGTTCTTC. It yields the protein CASSSGTGGVEQFF.

The CDR3 nucleotides read TGCAGTGCTAGTAGGAGACTAGGGAAAAACATTCAGTACTTC. As protein: CSASRRLGKNIQYF. The chain links TRBV20-1 to TRBJ2-4; D might be TRBD2 (6 bases). This CDR3 is built from 14 residues. Deletions cut 3 bases from V and 4 bases from J, with 13 bases between. Germline CDR1 reads DFQATT; CDR2 reads SNEGSKA (reference sequence).

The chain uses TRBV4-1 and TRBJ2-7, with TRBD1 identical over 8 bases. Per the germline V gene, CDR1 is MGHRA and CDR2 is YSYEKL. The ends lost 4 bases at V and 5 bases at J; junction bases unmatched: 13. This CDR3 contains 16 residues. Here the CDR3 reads CASSLLEGRGQNEQYF. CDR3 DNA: TGCGCCAGCAGCCTCCTCGAGGGCAGGGGGCAGAACGAGCAGTACTTC.

The CDR3 region is CASSPGGTGNTIYF. CDR3 coding DNA: TGTGCCAGCTCACCAGGGGGGACTGGAAACACCATATATTTT. The rearrangement uses TRBV18 and TRBJ1-3, with D possibly being TRBD1 (5 bases). CDR3 length: 14 residues. Germline V gives CDR1 KGHSH, CDR2 LQKENI. Trimming pared 2 bases from V and 2 bases from J, leaving 7 bases between. Together with reference TRBV18 and TRBJ1-3, the CDR3 gives the full variable domain: NAGVMQNPRHLVRRRGQEARLRCSPMKGHSHVYWYRQLPEEGLKFMVYLQKENIIDESGMPKERFSAEFPKEGPSILRIQQVVRGDSAAYFCASSPGGTGNTIYFGEGSWLTVV.

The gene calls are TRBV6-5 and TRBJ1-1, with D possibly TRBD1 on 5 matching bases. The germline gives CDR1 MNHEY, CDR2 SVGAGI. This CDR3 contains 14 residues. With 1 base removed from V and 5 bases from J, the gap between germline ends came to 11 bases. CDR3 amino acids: CASSYYRGGTEAFF. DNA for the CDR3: TGTGCCAGCAGTTACTATCGGGGGGGGACTGAAGCTTTCTTT.

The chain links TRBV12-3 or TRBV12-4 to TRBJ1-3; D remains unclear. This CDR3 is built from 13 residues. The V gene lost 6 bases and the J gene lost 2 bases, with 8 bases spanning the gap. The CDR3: CASSHSTGNTIYF. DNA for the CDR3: TGTGCCAGCAGCCACTCGACTGGAAACACCATATATTTT.

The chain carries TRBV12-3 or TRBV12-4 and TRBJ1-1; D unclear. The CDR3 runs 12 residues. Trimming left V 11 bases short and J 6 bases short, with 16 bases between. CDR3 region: CASRARESEAFF. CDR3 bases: TGTGCCTCGAGGGCAAGAGAGTCTGAAGCTTTCTTT.

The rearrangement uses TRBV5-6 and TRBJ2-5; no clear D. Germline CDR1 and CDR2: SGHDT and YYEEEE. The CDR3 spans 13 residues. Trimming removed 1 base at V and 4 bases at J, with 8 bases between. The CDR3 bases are TGTGCCAGCAGCTTGCTAGGCGGAGAGACCCAGTACTTC. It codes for CASSLLGGETQYF.

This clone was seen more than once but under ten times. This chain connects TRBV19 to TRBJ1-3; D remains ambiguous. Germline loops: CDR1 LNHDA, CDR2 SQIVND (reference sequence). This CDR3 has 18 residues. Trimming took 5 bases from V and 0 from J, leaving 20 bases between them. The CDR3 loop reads CASSPNAGGFHSGNTIYF. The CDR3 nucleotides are TGTGCCAGTAGTCCTAACGCCGGAGGATTTCACTCTGGAAACACCATATATTTT.

CDR3 bases: TGTGCCAGCAGCCTCGGACTAGCGGGACCCTATGAGCAGTTCTTC. Residues: CASSLGLAGPYEQFF. The chain carries TRBV3-1 (or the pseudogene TRBV3-2) and TRBJ2-1; 12 positions agree with TRBD2. Germline V lookup: CDR1 LGHDT, CDR2 YNNKEL (reference sequence). V gave up 4 bases and J gave up 8 bases; unmatched junction bases: 6. The CDR3 runs 15 residues.

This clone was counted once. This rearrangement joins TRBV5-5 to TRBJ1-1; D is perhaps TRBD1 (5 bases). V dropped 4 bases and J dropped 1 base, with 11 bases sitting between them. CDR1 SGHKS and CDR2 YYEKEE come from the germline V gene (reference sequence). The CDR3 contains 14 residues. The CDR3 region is CASSGAGKNTEAFF. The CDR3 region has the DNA TGTGCCAGCAGCGGTGCAGGGAAGAACACTGAAGCTTTCTTT.

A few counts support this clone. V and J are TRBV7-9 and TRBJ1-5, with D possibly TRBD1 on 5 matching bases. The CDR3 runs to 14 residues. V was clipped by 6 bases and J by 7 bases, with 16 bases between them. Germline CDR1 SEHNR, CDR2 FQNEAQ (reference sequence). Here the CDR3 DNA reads TGTGCCAGCAGTTGGGCGGGAAGGGGACAGCCCCAGCATTTT. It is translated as CASSWAGRGQPQHF.

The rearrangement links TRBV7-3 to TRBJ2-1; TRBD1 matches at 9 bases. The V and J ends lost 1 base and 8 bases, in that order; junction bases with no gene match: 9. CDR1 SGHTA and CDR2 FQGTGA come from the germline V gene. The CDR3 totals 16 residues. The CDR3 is CASSLSWGDRAHEQFF. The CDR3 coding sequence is TGTGCCAGCAGCTTAAGTTGGGGGGACAGGGCTCATGAGCAGTTCTTC.